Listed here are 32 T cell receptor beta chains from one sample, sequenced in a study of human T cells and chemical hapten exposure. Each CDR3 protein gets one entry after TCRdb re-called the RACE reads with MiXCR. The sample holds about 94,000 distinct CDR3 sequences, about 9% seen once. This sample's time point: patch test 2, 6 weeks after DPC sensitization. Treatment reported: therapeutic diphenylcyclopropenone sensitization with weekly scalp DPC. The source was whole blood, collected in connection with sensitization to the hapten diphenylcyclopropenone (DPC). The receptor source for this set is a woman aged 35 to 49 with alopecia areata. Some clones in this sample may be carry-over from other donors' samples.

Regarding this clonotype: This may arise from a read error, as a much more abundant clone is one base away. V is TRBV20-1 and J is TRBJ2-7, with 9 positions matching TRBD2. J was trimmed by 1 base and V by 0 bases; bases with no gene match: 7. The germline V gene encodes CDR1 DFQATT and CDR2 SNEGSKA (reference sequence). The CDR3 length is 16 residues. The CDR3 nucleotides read TGCAGTGCTAGAGACCCCCTAGCGGGGTTATCCTACGAGCAGTACTTC. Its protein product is CSARDPLAGLSYEQYF.

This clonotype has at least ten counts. DNA of the CDR3: TGTGCCAGCTCACCAGGGAATCAGCCCCAGCATTTT. Its protein is CASSPGNQPQHF. This sequence joins TRBV18 and TRBJ1-5, with no clear D. V was shortened by 2 bases and J by 4 bases, with 3 bases between the two germline ends. There are 12 residues in the CDR3. CDR1 is KGHSH, CDR2 LQKENI, per germline.

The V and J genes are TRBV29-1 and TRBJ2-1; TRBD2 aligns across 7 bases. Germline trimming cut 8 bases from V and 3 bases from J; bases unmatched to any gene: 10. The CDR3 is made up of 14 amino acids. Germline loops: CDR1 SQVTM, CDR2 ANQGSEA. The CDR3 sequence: CSSREQRDYNEQFF. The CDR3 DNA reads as TGCAGCTCTCGGGAGCAGCGGGACTACAATGAGCAGTTCTTC.

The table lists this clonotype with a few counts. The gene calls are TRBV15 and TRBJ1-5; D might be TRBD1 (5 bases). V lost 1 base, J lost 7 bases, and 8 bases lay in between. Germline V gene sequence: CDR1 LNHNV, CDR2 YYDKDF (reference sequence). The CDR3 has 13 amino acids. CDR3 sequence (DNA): TGTGCCACCAGCAGAGGAGGGGACCAGCCCCAGCATTTT. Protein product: CATSRGGDQPQHF.

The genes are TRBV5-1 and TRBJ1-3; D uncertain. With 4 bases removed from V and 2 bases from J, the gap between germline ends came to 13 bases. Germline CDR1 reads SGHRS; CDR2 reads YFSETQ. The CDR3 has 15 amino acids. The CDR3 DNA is TGCGCCAGCAGCCCGGTGGAGAGCCCTGGAAACACCATATATTTT. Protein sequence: CASSPVESPGNTIYF. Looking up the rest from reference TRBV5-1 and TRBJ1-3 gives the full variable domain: KAGVTQTPRYLIKTRGQQVTLSCSPISGHRSVSWYQQTPGQGLQFLFEYFSETQRNKGNFPGRFSGRQFSNSRSEMNVSTLELGDSALYLCASSPVESPGNTIYFGEGSWLTVV.

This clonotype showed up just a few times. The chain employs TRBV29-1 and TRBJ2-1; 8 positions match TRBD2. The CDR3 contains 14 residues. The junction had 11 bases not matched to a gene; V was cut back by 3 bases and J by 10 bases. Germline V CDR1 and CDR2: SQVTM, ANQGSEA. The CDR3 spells CSVEKSVGGREQFF. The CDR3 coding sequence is TGCAGCGTTGAGAAGAGCGTCGGCGGGAGGGAGCAGTTCTTC.

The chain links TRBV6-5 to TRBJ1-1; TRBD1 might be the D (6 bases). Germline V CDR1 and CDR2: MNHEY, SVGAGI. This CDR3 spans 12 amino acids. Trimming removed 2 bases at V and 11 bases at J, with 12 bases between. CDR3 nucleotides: TGTGCCAGCAGTTACCTGGGGGCGTCGGCTTTCTTT. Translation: CASSYLGASAFF.

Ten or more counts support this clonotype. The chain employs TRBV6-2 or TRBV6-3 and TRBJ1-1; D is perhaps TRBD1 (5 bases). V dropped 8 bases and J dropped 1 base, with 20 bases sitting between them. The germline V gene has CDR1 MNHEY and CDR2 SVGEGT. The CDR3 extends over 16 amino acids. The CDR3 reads CASCRGEGNGNTEAFF. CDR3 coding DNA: TGTGCCAGCTGCCGGGGGGAGGGGAATGGGAACACTGAAGCTTTCTTT.

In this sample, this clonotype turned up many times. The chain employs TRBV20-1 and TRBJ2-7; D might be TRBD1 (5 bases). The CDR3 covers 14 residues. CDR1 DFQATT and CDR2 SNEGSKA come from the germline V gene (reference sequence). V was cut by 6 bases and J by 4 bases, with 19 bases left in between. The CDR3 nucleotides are TGCAGTGCCCGGAAAAGGGGCAGATCTTACGAGCAGTACTTC. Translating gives CSARKRGRSYEQYF.

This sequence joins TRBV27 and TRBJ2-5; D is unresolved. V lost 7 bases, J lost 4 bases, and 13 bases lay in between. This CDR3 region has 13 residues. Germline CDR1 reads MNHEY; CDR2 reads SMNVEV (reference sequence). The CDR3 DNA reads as TGTGCCAGCAAAGATAGCCTATCAGAGACCCAGTACTTC. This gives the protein CASKDSLSETQYF.

CDR3 DNA: TGTGCCAGCACTCCCTTGGCCCCGGGACAGGGTTACTCCGGGCCGCAGCATTTT. Its translation is CASTPLAPGQGYSGPQHF. This chain joins TRBV6-6 and TRBJ2-3; 9 bases line up with TRBD1. The better agreement between TRBJ1-5 and the DNA end casts doubt on the J call. Germline CDR1 is MNHNY and CDR2 is SVGAGI (reference sequence). The CDR3 has 18 residues.

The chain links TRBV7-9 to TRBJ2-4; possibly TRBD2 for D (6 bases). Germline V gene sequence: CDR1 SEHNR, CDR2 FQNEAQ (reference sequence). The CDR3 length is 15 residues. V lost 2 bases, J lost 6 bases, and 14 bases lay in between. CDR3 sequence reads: CASSLSIGSGNIQYF. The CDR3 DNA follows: TGTGCCAGCAGCTTATCGATCGGTAGCGGAAACATTCAGTACTTC.

CDR3 amino acids: CASSPPGTVAYEQYF. CDR3 DNA: TGTGCCAGCTCACCACCGGGTACGGTAGCCTACGAGCAGTACTTC. The chain joins TRBV18 to TRBJ2-7; D uncertain. The V gene lost 0 bases and the J gene lost 2 bases, with 11 bases spanning the gap. This CDR3 has 15 amino acids. Germline lookup yields CDR1 KGHSH and CDR2 LQKENI.

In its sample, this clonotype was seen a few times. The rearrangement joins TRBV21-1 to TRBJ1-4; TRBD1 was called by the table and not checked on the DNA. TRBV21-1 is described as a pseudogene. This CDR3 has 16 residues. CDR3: CASTRKGLKTNEKLFF. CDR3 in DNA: TGTGCCAGCACCCGGAAAGGTCTGAAAACTAATGAAAAACTGTTTTTT.

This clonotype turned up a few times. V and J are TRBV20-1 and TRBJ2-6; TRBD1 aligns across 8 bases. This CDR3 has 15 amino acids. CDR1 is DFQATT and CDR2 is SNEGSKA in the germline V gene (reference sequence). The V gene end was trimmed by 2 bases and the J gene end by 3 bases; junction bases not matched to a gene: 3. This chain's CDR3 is CSARQGAGGANVLTF. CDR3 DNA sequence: TGCAGTGCTAGACAGGGGGCAGGTGGGGCCAACGTCCTGACTTTC.

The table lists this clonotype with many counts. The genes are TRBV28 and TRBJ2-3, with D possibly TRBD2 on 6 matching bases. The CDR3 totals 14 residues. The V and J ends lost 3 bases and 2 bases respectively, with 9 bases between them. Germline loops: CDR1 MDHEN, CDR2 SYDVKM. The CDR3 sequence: CASSFWTNTDTQYF. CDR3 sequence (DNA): TGTGCCAGCAGTTTTTGGACTAACACAGATACGCAGTATTTT.

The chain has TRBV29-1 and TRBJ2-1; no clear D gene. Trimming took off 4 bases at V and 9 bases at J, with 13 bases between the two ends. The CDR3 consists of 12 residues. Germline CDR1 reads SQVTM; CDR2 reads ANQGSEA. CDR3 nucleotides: TGCAGCGTTGCTGGCGCCGGCGGTGAGCAGTTCTTC. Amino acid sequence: CSVAGAGGEQFF.

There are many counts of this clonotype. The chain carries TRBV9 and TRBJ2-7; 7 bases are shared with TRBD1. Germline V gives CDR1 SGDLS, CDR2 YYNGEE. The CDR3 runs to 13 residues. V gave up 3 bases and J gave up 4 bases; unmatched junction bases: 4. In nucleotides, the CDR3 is TGTGCCAGCAGCGGGGACAGCGGTTACGAGCAGTACTTC. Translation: CASSGDSGYEQYF.

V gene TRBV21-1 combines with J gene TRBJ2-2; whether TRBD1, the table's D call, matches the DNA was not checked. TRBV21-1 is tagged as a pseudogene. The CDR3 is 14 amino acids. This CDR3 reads CASSKGGNTGELFF. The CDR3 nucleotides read TGTGCCAGCAGCAAAGGGGGCAACACCGGGGAGCTGTTTTTT.

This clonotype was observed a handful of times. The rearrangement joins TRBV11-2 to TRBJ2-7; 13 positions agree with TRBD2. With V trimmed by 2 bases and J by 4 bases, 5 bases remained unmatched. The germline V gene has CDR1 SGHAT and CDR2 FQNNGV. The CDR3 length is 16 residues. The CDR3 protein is CASSLTSGRAEYEQYF. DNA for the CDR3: TGTGCCAGCAGCTTAACTAGCGGGAGGGCCGAGTACGAGCAGTACTTC.

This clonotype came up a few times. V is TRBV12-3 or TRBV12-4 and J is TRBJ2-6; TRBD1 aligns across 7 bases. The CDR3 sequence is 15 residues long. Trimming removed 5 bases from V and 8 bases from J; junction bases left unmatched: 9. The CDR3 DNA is TGTGCCAGCAGTCCCCTAGACAGGGAAACCAACGTCCTGACTTTC. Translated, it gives CASSPLDRETNVLTF.

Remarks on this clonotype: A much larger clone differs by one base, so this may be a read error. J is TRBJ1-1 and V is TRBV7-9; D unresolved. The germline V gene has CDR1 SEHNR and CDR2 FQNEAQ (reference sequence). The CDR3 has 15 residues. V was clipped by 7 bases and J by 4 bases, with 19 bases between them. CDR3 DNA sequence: TGTGCCAGCAACCCCCGTTACAAAGGGAGCACTGAAGCTTTCTTT. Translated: CASNPRYKGSTEAFF. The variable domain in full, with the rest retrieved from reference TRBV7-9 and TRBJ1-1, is DTGVSQNPRHKITKRGQNVTFRCDPISEHNRLYWYRQTLGQGPEFLTYFQNEAQLEKSRLLSDRFSAERPKGSFSTLEIQRTEQGDSAMYLCASNPRYKGSTEAFFGQGTRLTVV.

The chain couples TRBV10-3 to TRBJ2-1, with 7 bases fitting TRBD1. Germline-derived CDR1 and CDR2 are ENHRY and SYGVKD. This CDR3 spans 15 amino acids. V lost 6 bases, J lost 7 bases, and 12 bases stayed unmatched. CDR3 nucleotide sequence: TGTGCCATCAGGGAGCACAGGGGAGTAGAGAATGAGCAGTTCTTC. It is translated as CAIREHRGVENEQFF.

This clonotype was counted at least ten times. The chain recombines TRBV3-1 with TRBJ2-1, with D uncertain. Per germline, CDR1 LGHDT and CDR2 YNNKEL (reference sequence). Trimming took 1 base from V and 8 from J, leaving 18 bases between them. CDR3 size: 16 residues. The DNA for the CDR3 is TGTGCCAGCAGCCAAGTATTTGGCGCCCTCCCACATGAGCAGTTCTTC. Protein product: CASSQVFGALPHEQFF.

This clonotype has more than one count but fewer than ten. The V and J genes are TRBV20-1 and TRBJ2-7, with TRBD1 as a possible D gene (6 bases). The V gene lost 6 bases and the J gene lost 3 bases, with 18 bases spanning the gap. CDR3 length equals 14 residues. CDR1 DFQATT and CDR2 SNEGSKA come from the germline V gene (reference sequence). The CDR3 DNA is TGCAGTGCCAGTTGGGGGCGCGAATTCTACGAGCAGTACTTC. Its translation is CSASWGREFYEQYF.

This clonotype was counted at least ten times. This CDR3 reads CASSIQHGSPLHF. The CDR3 DNA follows: TGTGCCAGCAGCATACAACACGGTTCACCCCTCCACTTT. The chain employs TRBV9 and TRBJ1-6; the D is unclear. Trimming stripped 4 bases from V and 9 bases from J, with 11 bases between. Germline V gene data show CDR1 as SGDLS and CDR2 as YYNGEE. This CDR3 contains 13 residues.

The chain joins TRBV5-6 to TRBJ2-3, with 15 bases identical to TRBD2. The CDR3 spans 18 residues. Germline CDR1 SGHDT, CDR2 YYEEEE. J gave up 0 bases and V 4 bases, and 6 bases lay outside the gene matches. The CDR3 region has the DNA TGTGCCAGCAGCGGACGGACTAGCGGGAGGGCAAGCACAGATACGCAGTATTTT. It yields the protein CASSGRTSGRASTDTQYF.

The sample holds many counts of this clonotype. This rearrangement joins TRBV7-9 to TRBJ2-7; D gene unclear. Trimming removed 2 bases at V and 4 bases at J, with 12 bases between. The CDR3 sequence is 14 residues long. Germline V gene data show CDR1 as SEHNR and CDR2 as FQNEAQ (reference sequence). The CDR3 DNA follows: TGTGCCAGCAGCTTATCAAACACTCCATACGAGCAGTACTTC. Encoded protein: CASSLSNTPYEQYF.

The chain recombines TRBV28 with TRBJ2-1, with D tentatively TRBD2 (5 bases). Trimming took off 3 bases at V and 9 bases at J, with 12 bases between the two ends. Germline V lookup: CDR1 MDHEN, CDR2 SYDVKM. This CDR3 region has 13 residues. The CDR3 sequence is CASSLADSLEQFF. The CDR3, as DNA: TGTGCCAGCAGTTTGGCGGACTCCCTTGAGCAGTTCTTC.

DNA for the CDR3: TGTGCCAGTAGAAGCTACGGACAGGCCAGCTCCTACGAGCAGTACTTC. This sequence encodes CASRSYGQASSYEQYF. This rearrangement joins TRBV28 to TRBJ2-7; TRBD1 matches at 7 bases. V lost 9 bases, J lost 0 bases, and 14 bases stayed unmatched. Germline V gene sequence: CDR1 MDHEN, CDR2 SYDVKM. The CDR3 contains 16 residues.

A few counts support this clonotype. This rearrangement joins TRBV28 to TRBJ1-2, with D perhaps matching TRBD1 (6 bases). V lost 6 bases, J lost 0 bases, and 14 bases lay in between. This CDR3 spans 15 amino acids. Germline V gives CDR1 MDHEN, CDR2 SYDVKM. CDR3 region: CASSDRTDSNYGYTF. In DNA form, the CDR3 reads TGTGCCAGCAGCGACAGGACAGACTCTAACTATGGCTACACCTTC.

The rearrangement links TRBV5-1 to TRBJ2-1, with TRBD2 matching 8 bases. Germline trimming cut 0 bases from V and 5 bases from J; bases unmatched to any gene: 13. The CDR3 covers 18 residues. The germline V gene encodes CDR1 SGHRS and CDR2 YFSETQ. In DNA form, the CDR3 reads TGCGCCAGCAGCTTGGTCCCTAGCGGGCGGAAAATGGACAATGAGCAGTTCTTC. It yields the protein CASSLVPSGRKMDNEQFF.